The 22 T cell receptor beta chains below come from one sample, sequenced in a study of cytomegalovirus exposure and HLA in healthy donors. The table came from immunoSEQ multiplex PCR; TCRdb's copy has only in-frame clones and leaves some out. Here the sample spans a few hundred thousand clones, approximately 80% being singletons. Material for sequencing was PBMCs. The receptors derive from a woman in her 30s in good health and CMV-seropositive.

The chain couples TRBV29-1 to TRBJ1-2; maybe TRBD1 (5 bases). Deletions cut 5 bases from V and 2 bases from J, with 9 bases between. Germline V gene lookup returns CDR1 SQVTM and CDR2 ANQGSEA. The CDR3 is 12 amino acids. The CDR3 sequence: CSVRDGNYGYTF. CDR3 DNA sequence: TGCAGCGTTCGGGACGGGAACTATGGCTACACCTTC.

J is TRBJ2-1 and V is TRBV27, with TRBD2 matching over 8 bases. The CDR3 loop spans 14 amino acids. Germline V lookup: CDR1 MNHEY, CDR2 SMNVEV (reference sequence). V shed 6 bases and J 7 bases; nucleotides not matched to a gene: 8. Written as DNA, the CDR3 is TGTGCCAGCAGGGTGGTAGCGGGATTTAATGAGCAGTTCTTC. Residues: CASRVVAGFNEQFF.

The chain joins TRBV4-1 to TRBJ1-5; TRBD1 matches 11 bases. The germline CDR1 and CDR2 sequences are MGHRA and YSYEKL. Trimming took 4 bases from V and 6 from J; bases not matched to a gene: 2. This CDR3 contains 14 residues. In DNA, the CDR3 is TGCGCCAGCAGCCTGGACAGGGGGCGTCAGCCCCAGCATTTT. It codes for CASSLDRGRQPQHF.

V gene TRBV20-1 combines with J gene TRBJ1-1, with 7 bases matching TRBD1. The CDR3 covers 10 residues. V was pared by 5 bases and J by 8 bases, with 2 bases of the junction left unmatched. CDR1 and CDR2 (germline): DFQATT, SNEGSKA (reference sequence). CDR3 loop: CSAGQAEAFF. The CDR3 DNA follows: TGCAGTGCTGGACAGGCAGAAGCTTTCTTT.

V gene TRBV5-4 combines with J gene TRBJ1-4; the D gene is possibly TRBD1 (5 bases). CDR1 SGHNT and CDR2 YYREEE come from the germline V gene (reference sequence). The CDR3 runs 15 residues. Deletions cut 0 bases from V and 7 bases from J, with 13 bases between. The CDR3 DNA is TGTGCCAGCAGCTTGGATCAGCAGGGTGGTGAAAAACTGTTTTTT. Its translation: CASSLDQQGGEKLFF.

The chain combines TRBV29-1 with TRBJ2-6; D remains unclear. The germline CDR1 and CDR2 sequences are SQVTM and ANQGSEA. The length of the CDR3 is 14 residues. V gave up 1 base and J gave up 2 bases, with 6 bases separating them. As DNA, the CDR3 is TGCAGCGTTGAAGGGCAGGCTGGGGCCAACGTCCTGACTTTC. Its protein product is CSVEGQAGANVLTF.

The gene calls are TRBV6-5 and TRBJ2-2; 7 bases fit TRBD1. The V segment lost 4 bases and the J segment 7 bases; nucleotides outside the gene matches: 12. The germline CDR1 and CDR2 sequences are MNHEY and SVGAGI. The CDR3 sequence is 16 residues long. As DNA, the CDR3 is TGTGCCAGCAGTTCTGAAGGGGGCAGTCGGAGCGGGGAGCTGTTTTTT. This encodes CASSSEGGSRSGELFF.

The chain employs TRBV6-5 and TRBJ1-1, with 11 bases matching TRBD1. The junction had 8 bases not matched to a gene; V was cut back by 6 bases and J by 5 bases. CDR1 is MNHEY, CDR2 SVGAGI, per germline. The CDR3 has 15 amino acids. As DNA, the CDR3 is TGTGCCAGCAGCCCCGGGACAGGGGGTCTTACTGAAGCTTTCTTT. Translation: CASSPGTGGLTEAFF.

The genes are TRBV28 and TRBJ2-7, with D possibly TRBD2 on 6 matching bases. Germline CDR1 and CDR2: MDHEN and SYDVKM. CDR3 size: 13 residues. Trimming stripped 6 bases from V and 2 bases from J, with 11 bases between. CDR3 sequence reads: CASSYRGAYEQYF. The CDR3 DNA sequence: TGTGCCAGCAGCTACCGCGGGGCCTACGAGCAGTACTTC.

The gene calls are TRBV13 and TRBJ1-2, with 7 bases identical to TRBD1. The CDR3 is 16 amino acids. CDR1 is PRHDT, CDR2 FYEKMQ, per germline (reference sequence). Trimming at V came to 6 bases and at J to 7 bases, leaving 17 bases not matched to a gene. This chain's CDR3 is CASRGEDRSSLSGYTF. CDR3 sequence (DNA): TGTGCCAGCAGAGGAGAGGACAGGTCGAGCCTCTCTGGCTACACCTTC.

The chain's CDR3 is CASSANPGTSAYNEQFF. In nucleotides, the CDR3 is TGTGCCAGCAGCGCTAATCCCGGGACTAGCGCATACAATGAGCAGTTCTTC. The V call is TRBV9, the J call TRBJ2-1, with 10 bases matching TRBD2. In germline, CDR1 is SGDLS, CDR2 YYNGEE. V was pared by 3 bases and J by 4 bases, with 10 bases of the junction left unmatched. This CDR3 contains 17 residues.

This clone was counted only a few times. This sequence joins TRBV7-2 and TRBJ2-1; D may correspond to TRBD1 or TRBD2 (5 bases each). Germline loops: CDR1 SGHTA, CDR2 FQGNSA. The V and J ends lost 2 bases and 10 bases respectively, with 9 bases between them. The length of the CDR3 is 12 residues. The CDR3 loop is CASSLYRDEQFF. CDR3 in DNA: TGTGCCAGCAGCTTATATAGGGACGAGCAGTTCTTC.

V gene TRBV2 combines with J gene TRBJ2-2; 7 bases line up with TRBD1. The trim removed 5 bases at V and 2 bases at J, leaving 11 bases unmatched. The CDR3 runs to 17 residues. The V gene's germline CDR1 is SNHLY and CDR2 FYNNEI. The CDR3 DNA sequence: TGTGCCAGCAGTTCGTCGACAGGGTTGGGAAACACCGGGGAGCTGTTTTTT. This encodes CASSSSTGLGNTGELFF.

This clone showed up just a few times. J is TRBJ2-5 and V is TRBV29-1; 8 bases match TRBD1. The V gene's germline CDR1 is SQVTM and CDR2 ANQGSEA. The junction had 7 bases not matched to a gene; V was cut back by 5 bases and J by 2 bases. This CDR3 is built from 14 residues. In nucleotides, the CDR3 is TGCAGCGTTATGAGTCAGGGGGCGCAAGAGACCCAGTACTTC. This sequence encodes CSVMSQGAQETQYF.

This sequence joins TRBV6-5 and TRBJ2-3; D possibly corresponds to TRBD1 (5 bases). CDR1 and CDR2 (germline): MNHEY, SVGAGI. The CDR3 contains 16 residues. The V end lost 0 bases, the J end lost 0 bases, and 10 bases lay between the germline ends. The CDR3 here is CASSYSTAKSTDTQYF. The CDR3 region has the DNA TGTGCCAGCAGTTACTCGACAGCAAAGAGCACAGATACGCAGTATTTT.

The chain joins TRBV29-1 to TRBJ1-2; D is unclear. V dropped 7 bases and J dropped 2 bases, with 11 bases sitting between them. Germline CDR1 reads SQVTM; CDR2 reads ANQGSEA. The CDR3 covers 12 residues. CDR3 nucleotide sequence: TGCAGCGGAGGTGGAGGGAACTATGGCTACACCTTC. It is translated as CSGGGGNYGYTF.

The chain is built from TRBV30 and TRBJ2-1, with D perhaps matching TRBD2 (7 bases). The ends were cut back, 1 base at V and 7 bases at J, with 14 bases in the middle. Germline values: CDR1 GTSNPN, CDR2 SVGIG (reference sequence). The CDR3 is made up of 14 amino acids. The CDR3 region is CAWSGGGRRNEQFF. In nucleotides, the CDR3 is TGTGCCTGGAGTGGGGGGGGCCGTCGGAATGAGCAGTTCTTC.

The rearrangement links TRBV11-1 to TRBJ1-2; unclear D gene. From germline, CDR1 is SGHAT and CDR2 FQDESV (reference sequence). The germline V and J ends were trimmed by 0 bases and 4 bases, with 6 bases remaining between them. This CDR3 comprises 13 residues. CDR3 amino acids: CASSLAGIYGYTF. In DNA, the CDR3 is TGTGCCAGCAGCTTAGCAGGGATCTATGGCTACACCTTC.

This chain uses TRBV29-1 with TRBJ1-2; possibly TRBD1 for D (5 bases). V lost 6 bases to trimming and J lost 4 bases, with 9 bases between them. This CDR3 is 11 amino acids long. Germline CDR1 reads SQVTM; CDR2 reads ANQGSEA. CDR3 coding DNA: TGCAGCGTCATACAGGTCTATGGCTACACCTTC. Translation: CSVIQVYGYTF.

The chain is built from TRBV10-1 and TRBJ2-1; 8 nucleotides agree with TRBD2. V lost 5 bases and J lost 3; bases outside the gene matches: 3. This CDR3 spans 14 amino acids. Germline CDR1 and CDR2: WNHNN and SYGVQD (reference sequence). The CDR3 here is CASSLAGRYNEQFF. In DNA form, the CDR3 reads TGCGCCAGCAGTCTAGCGGGTCGCTACAATGAGCAGTTCTTC.

This clone has just a few counts. The V and J genes are TRBV2 and TRBJ2-7, with unresolved D. Germline CDR1 reads SNHLY; CDR2 reads FYNNEI. CDR3 length: 13 residues. Trimming shortened V by 6 bases and J by 0 bases, and 9 bases separated the two germline ends. CDR3 region: CASRPTSSYEQYF. The CDR3 DNA reads TGTGCCAGCAGACCGACATCCTCCTACGAGCAGTACTTC. The full variable domain, rest sourced from reference TRBV2 and TRBJ2-7, is EPEVTQTPSHQVTQMGQEVILRCVPISNHLYFYWYRQILGQKVEFLVSFYNNEISEKSEIFDDQFSVERPDGSNFTLKIRSTKLEDSAMYFCASRPTSSYEQYFGPGTRLTVT.

As regards this clone: The junction departs from germline at one end; a sequencing error may be responsible. In DNA, the CDR3 is TGTGCCAGCAGCTTATTTGAGGGCCAGTACAATGAGCAGTTCTTC. Residues: CASSLFEGQYNEQFF. This chain uses TRBV28 with TRBJ2-1, with D possibly being TRBD2 (5 bases). The germline gives CDR1 MDHEN, CDR2 SYDVKM. The CDR3 extends over 15 amino acids.